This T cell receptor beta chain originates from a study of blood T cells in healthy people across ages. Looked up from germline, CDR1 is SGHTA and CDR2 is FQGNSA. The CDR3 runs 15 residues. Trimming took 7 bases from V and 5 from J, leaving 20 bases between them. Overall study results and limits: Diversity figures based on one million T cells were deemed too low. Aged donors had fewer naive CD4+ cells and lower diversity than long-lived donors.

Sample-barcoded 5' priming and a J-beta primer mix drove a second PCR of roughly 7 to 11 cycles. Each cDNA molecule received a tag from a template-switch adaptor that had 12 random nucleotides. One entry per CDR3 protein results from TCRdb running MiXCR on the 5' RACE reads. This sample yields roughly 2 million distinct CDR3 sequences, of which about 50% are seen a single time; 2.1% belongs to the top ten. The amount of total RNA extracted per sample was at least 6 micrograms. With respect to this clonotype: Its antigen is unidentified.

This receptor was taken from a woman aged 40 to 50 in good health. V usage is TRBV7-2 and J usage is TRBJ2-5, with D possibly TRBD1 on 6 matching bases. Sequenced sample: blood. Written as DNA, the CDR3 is TGTGCCAGCAACATCCGAGGGGGTATAGGGGAGACCCAGTACTTC. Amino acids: CASNIRGGIGETQYF.